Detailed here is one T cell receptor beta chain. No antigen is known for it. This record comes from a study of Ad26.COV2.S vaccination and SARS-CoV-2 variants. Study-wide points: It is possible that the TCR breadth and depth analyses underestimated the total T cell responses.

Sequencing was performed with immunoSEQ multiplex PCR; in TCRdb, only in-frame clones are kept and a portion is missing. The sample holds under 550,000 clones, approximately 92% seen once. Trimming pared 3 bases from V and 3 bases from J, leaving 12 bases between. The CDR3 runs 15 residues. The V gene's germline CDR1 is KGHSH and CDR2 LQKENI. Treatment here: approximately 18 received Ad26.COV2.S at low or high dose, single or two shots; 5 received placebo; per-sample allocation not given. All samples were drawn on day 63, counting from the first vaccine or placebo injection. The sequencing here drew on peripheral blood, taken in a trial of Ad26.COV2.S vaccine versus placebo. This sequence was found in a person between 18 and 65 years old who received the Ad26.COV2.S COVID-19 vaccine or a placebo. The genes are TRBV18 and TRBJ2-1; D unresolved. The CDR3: CASSPEAVIYNEQFF. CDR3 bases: TGTGCCAGCTCACCCGAGGCAGTTATCTACAATGAGCAGTTCTTC.